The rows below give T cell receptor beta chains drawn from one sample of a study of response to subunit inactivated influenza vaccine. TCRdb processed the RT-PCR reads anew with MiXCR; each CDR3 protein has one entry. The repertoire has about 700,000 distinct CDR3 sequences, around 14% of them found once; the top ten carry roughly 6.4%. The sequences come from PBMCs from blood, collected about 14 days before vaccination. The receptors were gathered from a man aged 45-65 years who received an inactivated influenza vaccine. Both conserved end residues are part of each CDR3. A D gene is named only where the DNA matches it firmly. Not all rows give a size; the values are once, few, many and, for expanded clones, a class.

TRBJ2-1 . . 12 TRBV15 CATSIFRNEQFF TGTGCCACCAGCATATTCCGCAATGAGCAGTTCTTC
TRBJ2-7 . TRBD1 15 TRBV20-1 CSARPINRGPYEQYF TGCAGTGCTAGACCAATCAACAGGGGGCCCTACGAGCAGTACTTC
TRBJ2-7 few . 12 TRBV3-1 CASSHSTYEQYF TGTGCCAGCAGCCACTCGACCTACGAGCAGTACTTC
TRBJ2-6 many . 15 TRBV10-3 CAISDPLSGANVLTF TGTGCCATCAGTGACCCCCTCTCTGGGGCCAACGTCCTGACTTTC
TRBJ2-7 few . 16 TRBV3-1 CASSQDRGRVSYEQYF TGTGCCAGCAGCCAAGATCGGGGCAGGGTGTCCTACGAGCAGTACTTC
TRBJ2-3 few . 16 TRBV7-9 CASSAGGTLVTDTQYF TGTGCCAGCAGCGCAGGGGGGACCTTGGTCACAGATACGCAGTATTTT
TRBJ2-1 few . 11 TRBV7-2 CASSSALEQFF TGTGCCAGCAGCTCGGCCCTAGAGCAGTTCTTC
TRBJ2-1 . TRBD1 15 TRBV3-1 CASSSDRVLRGEQFF TGTGCCAGCAGCTCTGACAGGGTTCTACGGGGTGAGCAGTTCTTC
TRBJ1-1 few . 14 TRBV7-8 CASSLDPGRTEAFF TGTGCCAGCAGCTTAGACCCCGGGAGGACTGAAGCTTTCTTT
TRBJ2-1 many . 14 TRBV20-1 CSARGVNSYNEQFF TGCAGTGCCAGAGGGGTAAACTCCTACAATGAGCAGTTCTTC
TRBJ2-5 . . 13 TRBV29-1 CSVAPNREETQYF TGCAGCGTGGCCCCGAACAGGGAAGAGACCCAGTACTTC
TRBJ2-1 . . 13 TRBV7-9 CASSFPILNEQFF TGTGCCAGCAGCTTTCCCATCCTCAACGAGCAGTTCTTC
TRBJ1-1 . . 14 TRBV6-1 CASSARQTHTEAFF TGTGCCAGCAGTGCGAGACAGACCCACACTGAAGCTTTCTTT
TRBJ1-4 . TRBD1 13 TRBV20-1 CSASRDRDLKLFF TGCAGTGCTAGTCGGGACAGGGATCTGAAACTGTTTTTT
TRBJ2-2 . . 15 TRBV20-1 CSAESGLQNTGELFF TGCAGTGCTGAGAGCGGGCTTCAGAACACCGGGGAGCTGTTTTTT
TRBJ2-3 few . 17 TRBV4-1 CASSYNRGAKSTDTQYF TGCGCCAGCAGCTATAATCGGGGGGCCAAAAGCACAGATACGCAGTATTTT
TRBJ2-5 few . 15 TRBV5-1 CASSLGGRPVGTQYF TGCGCCAGCAGCTTAGGGGGACGGCCTGTTGGGACCCAGTACTTC
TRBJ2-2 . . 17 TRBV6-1 CASSMGSGVPNTGELFF TGTGCCAGCAGTATGGGCTCCGGGGTCCCGAACACCGGGGAGCTGTTTTTT
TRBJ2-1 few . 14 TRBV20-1 CSARDRGAHNEQFF TGCAGTGCTAGAGATAGGGGGGCACACAATGAGCAGTTCTTC
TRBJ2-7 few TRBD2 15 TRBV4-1 CASSQGLAAPYEQYF TGCGCCAGCAGCCAGGGACTAGCGGCCCCCTACGAGCAGTACTTC
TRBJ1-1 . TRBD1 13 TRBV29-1 CSVRTGRSTEAFF TGCAGCGTTCGGACAGGGAGGAGCACTGAAGCTTTCTTT
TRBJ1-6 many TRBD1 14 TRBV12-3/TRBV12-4 CASSPQGQRSPLHF TGTGCCAGCAGTCCACAGGGACAGCGATCACCCCTCCACTTT
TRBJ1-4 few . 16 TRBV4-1 CASSQVLGRGYEKLFF TGCGCCAGCAGCCAAGTCCTAGGCCGAGGGTATGAAAAACTGTTTTTT
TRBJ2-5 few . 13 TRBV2 CASNTDSQETQYF TGTGCCAGCAACACCGACAGCCAAGAGACCCAGTACTTC
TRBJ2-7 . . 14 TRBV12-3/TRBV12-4 CASSRREDSYEQYF TGTGCCAGCAGCCGCCGGGAAGACTCCTACGAGCAGTACTTC
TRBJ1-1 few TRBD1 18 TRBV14 CASSQDPRTGTFNTEAFF TGTGCCAGCAGCCAAGACCCCCGGACAGGGACGTTCAACACTGAAGCTTTCTTT
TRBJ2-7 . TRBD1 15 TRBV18 CASSRGVGQGREQYF TGTGCCAGCTCGCGTGGAGTAGGACAGGGCCGCGAGCAGTACTTC
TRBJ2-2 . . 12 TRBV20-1 CSASWATGELFF TGCAGTGCTAGTTGGGCAACCGGGGAGCTGTTTTTT
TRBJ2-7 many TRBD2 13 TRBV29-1 CSARLAATYEQYF TGCAGCGCCAGACTAGCGGCTACCTACGAGCAGTACTTC
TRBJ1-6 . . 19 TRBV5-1 CASSLASESFISYNSPLHF TGCGCCAGCAGCTTGGCCAGCGAGAGTTTTATATCCTATAATTCACCCCTCCACTTT
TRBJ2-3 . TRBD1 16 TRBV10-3 CAISESAGGYTDTQYF TGTGCCATCAGTGAGTCGGCAGGGGGCTACACAGATACGCAGTATTTT
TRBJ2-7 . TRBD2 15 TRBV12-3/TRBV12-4 CASSPGEGGPYEQYF TGTGCCAGCAGTCCCGGGGAGGGCGGACCCTACGAGCAGTACTTC
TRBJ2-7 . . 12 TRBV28 CASNTGTIEQYF TGTGCCAGCAACACCGGGACAATCGAGCAGTACTTC
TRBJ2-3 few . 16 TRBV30 CAWSPGWAAITDTQYF TGTGCCTGGAGCCCAGGGTGGGCTGCGATCACAGATACGCAGTATTTT
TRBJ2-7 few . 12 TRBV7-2 CASSPRTYEQYF TGTGCCAGCAGCCCCAGGACCTACGAGCAGTACTTC
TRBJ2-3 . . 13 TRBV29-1 CSAGPSGTDTQYF TGCAGCGCCGGGCCCTCGGGCACAGATACGCAGTATTTT
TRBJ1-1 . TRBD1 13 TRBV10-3 CAISGQGETEAFF TGTGCCATCAGTGGTCAGGGGGAGACTGAAGCTTTCTTT
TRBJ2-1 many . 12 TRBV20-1 CSARHPGNEQFF TGCAGTGCCAGACATCCTGGCAATGAGCAGTTCTTC
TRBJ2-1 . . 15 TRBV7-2 CASSLRARGLDEQFF TGTGCCAGCAGCTTACGGGCTAGGGGGTTAGATGAGCAGTTCTTC
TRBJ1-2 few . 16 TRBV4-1 CASSHLYVGLDYGYTF TGCGCCAGCAGCCATCTGTATGTGGGGCTGGACTATGGCTACACCTTC
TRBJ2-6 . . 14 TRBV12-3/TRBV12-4 CASSLLTGLGVLTF TGTGCCAGCAGTTTATTGACGGGTCTCGGCGTCCTGACTTTC
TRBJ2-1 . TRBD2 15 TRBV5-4 CASSPPASGSYEQFF TGTGCCAGCAGCCCTCCGGCTAGCGGGAGCTATGAGCAGTTCTTC
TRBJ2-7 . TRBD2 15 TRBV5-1 CASSSTGSGSYEQYF TGCGCCAGCAGCTCGACCGGTAGCGGGAGCTACGAGCAGTACTTC
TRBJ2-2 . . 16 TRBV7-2 CASSLEASTNTGELFF TGTGCCAGCAGCTTAGAGGCCAGTACGAACACCGGGGAGCTGTTTTTT
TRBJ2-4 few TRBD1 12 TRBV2 CASSVVGDRRYF TGTGCCAGCAGTGTAGTAGGGGACAGGAGGTACTTC
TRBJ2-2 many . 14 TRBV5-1 CASSLAGITGELFF TGCGCCAGCAGCTTGGCAGGGATCACCGGGGAGCTGTTTTTT
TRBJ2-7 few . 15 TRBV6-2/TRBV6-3 CASSYLPGLPYEQYF TGTGCCAGCAGTTATCTACCAGGGCTTCCCTACGAGCAGTACTTC
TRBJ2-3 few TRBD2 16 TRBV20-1 CSARAGLAAVTDTQYF TGCAGTGCTAGGGCAGGACTAGCAGCAGTCACAGATACGCAGTATTTT
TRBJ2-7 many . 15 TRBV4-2 CASSQGTGLYYEQYF TGTGCCAGCAGCCAAGGGACGGGACTCTACTACGAGCAGTACTTC
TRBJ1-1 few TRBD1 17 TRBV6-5 CASSYSYSRQGYTEAFF TGTGCCAGCAGTTACTCTTATTCGAGACAGGGTTACACTGAAGCTTTCTTT
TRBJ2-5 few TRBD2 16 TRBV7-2 CASSSQLAGGRETQYF TGTGCCAGCAGCTCACAACTAGCGGGAGGGCGAGAGACCCAGTACTTC
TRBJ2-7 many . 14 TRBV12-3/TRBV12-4 CASSLGQKISEQYF TGTGCCAGCAGTTTAGGGCAGAAGATTAGCGAGCAGTACTTC
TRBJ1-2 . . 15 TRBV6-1 CASTPGAGPNYGYTF TGTGCCAGCACCCCTGGGGCAGGACCTAACTATGGCTACACCTTC
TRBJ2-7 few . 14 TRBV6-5 CASSYSRGRDEQYF TGTGCCAGCAGTTACTCACGGGGAAGGGACGAGCAGTACTTC
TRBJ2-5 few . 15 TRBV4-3 CASSQEAARGETQYF TGCGCCAGCAGCCAAGAGGCGGCAAGGGGGGAGACCCAGTACTTC